This T cell receptor beta chain was identified in a study of control samples from healthy donors and cancer patients. Note on this clone: The same CDR3 also results from other DNA sequences found in this sample.

Assay used: immunoSEQ multiplex PCR; TCRdb lists only in-frame clones, some missing. The table lists 95,000 to 130,000 clones, more than 85% of them singletons, with more than 2% in the top ten. Sequences were obtained from blood. This TCR was recovered from a man aged 25 to 40 in good health.

DNA for the CDR3: TGCGCCAGCAGCTTGGGGACTGAAGCTTTCTTT. The encoded protein is CASSLGTEAFF. The chain joins TRBV5-1 to TRBJ1-1; D remains unclear. The CDR3 sequence is 11 residues long. Per the germline V gene, CDR1 is SGHRS and CDR2 is YFSETQ. Trimming took 0 bases from V and 5 from J, leaving 2 bases between them.